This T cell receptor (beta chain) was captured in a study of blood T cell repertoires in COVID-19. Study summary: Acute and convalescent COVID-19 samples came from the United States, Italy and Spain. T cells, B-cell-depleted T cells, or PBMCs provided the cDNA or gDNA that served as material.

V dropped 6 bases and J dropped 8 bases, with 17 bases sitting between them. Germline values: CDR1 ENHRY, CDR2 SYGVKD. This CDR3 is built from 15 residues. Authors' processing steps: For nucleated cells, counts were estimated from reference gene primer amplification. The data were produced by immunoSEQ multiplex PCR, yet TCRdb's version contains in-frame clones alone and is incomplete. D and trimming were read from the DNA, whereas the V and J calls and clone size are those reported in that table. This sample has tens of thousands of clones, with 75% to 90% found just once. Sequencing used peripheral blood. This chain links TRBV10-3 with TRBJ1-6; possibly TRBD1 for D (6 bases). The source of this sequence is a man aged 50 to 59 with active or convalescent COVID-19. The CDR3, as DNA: TGTGCCATCAGGAAGGACAGCTTACTCTATTCACCCCTCCACTTT. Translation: CAIRKDSLLYSPLHF.